Listed here are 22 T cell receptor beta chains from one sample, sequenced in a study of OX40 agonist ivuxolimab in advanced cancers. The protocol was immunoSEQ multiplex PCR, while the TCRdb copy is restricted to in-frame clones and leaves out a portion. The top ten clones hold about 1% of a sample with 130,000 or so clones, over 75% of them seen once. The sample was CD4+ or CD8+ T cells sorted from blood, taken in a trial of the OX40 agonist ivuxolimab. The receptors derive from an adult with an advanced solid tumor such as melanoma, head and neck, liver or kidney cancer.

This clone was seen once. The chain couples TRBV9 to TRBJ2-2; TRBD1 is a possible D gene (6 bases). The CDR3 spans 15 residues. Germline V gene sequence: CDR1 SGDLS, CDR2 YYNGEE. The V and J ends lost 3 bases and 0 bases respectively, with 9 bases between them. The CDR3 protein is CASSAGQSNTGELFF. The CDR3 nucleotides are TGTGCCAGCAGCGCCGGACAGTCGAACACCGGGGAGCTGTTTTTT.

This clone was counted a few times. The chain carries TRBV14 and TRBJ2-5, with a weak D call TRBD2 (5 bases). CDR1 is SGHDN and CDR2 is FVKESK in the germline V gene. V was pared by 1 base and J by 5 bases, with 11 bases between. This CDR3 is 14 amino acids long. The CDR3 region has the DNA TGTGCCAGCAGCCAAGGCGACTATCGGGAGACCCAGTACTTC. It yields the protein CASSQGDYRETQYF.

The J gene is TRBJ2-5, the V gene TRBV6-1; TRBD2 agrees at 10 bases. The CDR3 spans 13 residues. Germline V gene lookup returns CDR1 MNHNS and CDR2 SASEGT. The V segment lost 7 bases and the J segment 5 bases; nucleotides outside the gene matches: 4. The CDR3 loop reads CASTSGSWETQYF. For the CDR3, the DNA is TGTGCCAGCACTAGCGGGAGTTGGGAGACCCAGTACTTC.

This clone was seen more than once but under ten times. The chain is built from TRBV6-5 and TRBJ1-5, with D possibly being TRBD1 (6 bases). Germline CDR1 is MNHEY and CDR2 is SVGAGI. CDR3 size: 16 residues. V lost 2 bases and J lost 1, with 12 bases in between. CDR3 nucleotide sequence: TGTGCCAGCAGTTACGGGGGGACACAAAGCAATCAGCCCCAGCATTTT. Encoded protein: CASSYGGTQSNQPQHF.

The chain combines TRBV2 with TRBJ2-5; 11 bases match TRBD2. The ends lost 7 bases at V and 5 bases at J; junction bases unmatched: 9. This CDR3 is 15 amino acids long. Germline V lookup: CDR1 SNHLY, CDR2 FYNNEI. This CDR3 is CASTPMTSGMETQYF. The CDR3 bases are TGTGCCAGCACCCCAATGACTAGCGGGATGGAGACCCAGTACTTC. The whole variable domain, remainder taken from reference TRBV2 and TRBJ2-5, is EPEVTQTPSHQVTQMGQEVILRCVPISNHLYFYWYRQILGQKVEFLVSFYNNEISEKSEIFDDQFSVERPDGSNFTLKIRSTKLEDSAMYFCASTPMTSGMETQYFGPGTRLLVL.

V is TRBV28 and J is TRBJ1-2; unclear D gene. There are 14 residues in the CDR3. Looked up from germline, CDR1 is MDHEN and CDR2 is SYDVKM. Trimming removed 2 bases from V and 4 bases from J, with 11 bases in between. The CDR3 DNA sequence: TGTGCCAGCAGTTTACTGAAGGGAGGCTATGGCTACACCTTC. Protein product: CASSLLKGGYGYTF.

This chain joins TRBV5-6 and TRBJ2-7; D uncertain. The CDR3 loop spans 15 amino acids. CDR1 SGHDT and CDR2 YYEEEE come from the germline V gene. Between the trimmed V and J ends, which lost 6 bases and 0 bases, there was a span of 16 bases. CDR3 loop: CASNPFRISSYEQYF. The CDR3 region has the DNA TGTGCCAGCAACCCATTCCGAATTAGCTCCTACGAGCAGTACTTC.

V and J are TRBV5-1 and TRBJ2-1, with D uncertain. The ends were cut back, 0 bases at V and 6 bases at J, with 7 bases in the middle. CDR1 is SGHRS and CDR2 is YFSETQ in the germline V gene. The length of the CDR3 is 13 residues. CDR3 region: CASSLGLSNEQFF. In DNA form, the CDR3 reads TGCGCCAGCAGCTTGGGGCTCAGCAATGAGCAGTTCTTC. The full variable domain, its missing parts supplied by reference TRBV5-1 and TRBJ2-1, is KAGVTQTPRYLIKTRGQQVTLSCSPISGHRSVSWYQQTPGQGLQFLFEYFSETQRNKGNFPGRFSGRQFSNSRSEMNVSTLELGDSALYLCASSLGLSNEQFFGPGTRLTVL.

The J gene is TRBJ2-1, the V gene TRBV4-1; the D is unclear. CDR3 length: 14 amino acids. Deletions cut 2 bases from V and 0 bases from J, with 5 bases between. Germline V CDR1 and CDR2: MGHRA, YSYEKL. The CDR3 coding sequence is TGCGCCAGCAGCCAACCGAGCTCCTACAATGAGCAGTTCTTC. Translated: CASSQPSSYNEQFF.

This chain joins TRBV7-9 and TRBJ2-7; a weak D match, TRBD1 (6 bases). This CDR3 has 12 amino acids. V shed 4 bases and J shed 6 bases, with 10 bases lying between them. The germline gives CDR1 SEHNR, CDR2 FQNEAQ (reference sequence). The CDR3 sequence is CASSSGVSEQYF. The CDR3, as DNA: TGTGCCAGCAGCTCAGGGGTTTCCGAGCAGTACTTC.

The chain is built from TRBV7-2 and TRBJ1-1; no clear D. V lost 9 bases to trimming and J lost 14 bases, with 19 bases between them. This CDR3 contains 11 residues. Per germline, CDR1 SGHTA and CDR2 FQGNSA. CDR3 in DNA: TGTGCCAGTGGTTCAGGCTCCCTTAGCTTCTTT. Translated, it gives CASGSGSLSFF.

V and J are TRBV4-3 and TRBJ2-5; D gene unclear. The V end was cut by 4 bases, the J end by 0 bases, with 21 bases between. The CDR3 loop spans 18 amino acids. Germline CDR1 reads LGHNA; CDR2 reads YSLEER. CDR3 residues: CASSRQRAVPLYQETQYF. CDR3 coding DNA: TGCGCCAGCAGCCGGCAAAGGGCAGTACCCTTGTACCAAGAGACCCAGTACTTC.

V and J are TRBV18 and TRBJ1-2; 8 bases line up with TRBD1. The CDR3 runs to 16 residues. CDR1 and CDR2 (germline): KGHSH, LQKENI. The V gene end was trimmed by 5 bases and the J gene end by 5 bases; junction bases not matched to a gene: 13. The CDR3 bases are TGTGCCAGCTCATCATCAACCGGGACAGGTACATATGGCTACACCTTC. Translated: CASSSSTGTGTYGYTF.

As DNA, the CDR3 is TGTGCCAGCAGTTTAACTCATGCCGGCGAGCAGTACTTC. Translated, it gives CASSLTHAGEQYF. The chain combines TRBV28 with TRBJ2-7, with no clear D. The CDR3 covers 13 residues. Germline V CDR1 and CDR2: MDHEN, SYDVKM. Trimming pared 2 bases from V and 6 bases from J, leaving 11 bases between.

This rearrangement joins TRBV27 to TRBJ1-5; D not resolved. Trimming left V 5 bases short and J 3 bases short, with 14 bases between. CDR1 MNHEY and CDR2 SMNVEV come from the germline V gene (reference sequence). The CDR3 is 15 amino acids. CDR3 DNA: TGTGCCAGCAGTAGAAACCAGAGATTCAATCAGCCCCAGCATTTT. Protein product: CASSRNQRFNQPQHF.

The chain uses TRBV5-1 and TRBJ2-5, with 11 positions matching TRBD2. Germline values: CDR1 SGHRS, CDR2 YFSETQ. The CDR3 loop spans 14 amino acids. The trim removed 5 bases at V and 4 bases at J, leaving 4 bases unmatched. The CDR3 nucleotides are TGCGCCAGCAGGGCCGGACTAGCGGGAGAGACCCAGTACTTC. Encoded protein: CASRAGLAGETQYF.

The V gene is TRBV4-1, the J gene TRBJ2-3; D not resolved. The V and J ends lost 0 bases and 3 bases respectively, with 13 bases between them. Per germline, CDR1 MGHRA and CDR2 YSYEKL. CDR3 length: 16 residues. Here the CDR3 DNA reads TGCGCCAGCAGCCAAGATAGTTCCAGCTGGACAGATACGCAGTATTTT. Residues: CASSQDSSSWTDTQYF.

This chain uses TRBV27 with TRBJ2-7; D perhaps matches TRBD1 (7 bases). CDR1 is MNHEY and CDR2 is SMNVEV in the germline V gene (reference sequence). Trimming cost V 5 bases and J 1 base, with 15 bases left between them. This CDR3 has 15 residues. CDR3 in DNA: TGTGCCAGCAGTAGGCGCGGGACAGATTCCTACGAGCAGTACTTC. It codes for CASSRRGTDSYEQYF.

The chain links TRBV28 to TRBJ1-1; a possible D gene is TRBD1 (5 bases). The CDR3 is made up of 14 amino acids. Germline loops: CDR1 MDHEN, CDR2 SYDVKM. V gave up 6 bases and J gave up 0 bases, with 11 bases separating them. CDR3 DNA: TGTGCCAGCAGAGTCGGGGACCTGAACACTGAAGCTTTCTTT. Its protein product is CASRVGDLNTEAFF. The entire variable domain, with the rest obtained from reference TRBV28 and TRBJ1-1, is as follows: DVKVTQSSRYLVKRTGEKVFLECVQDMDHENMFWYRQDPGLGLRLIYFSYDVKMKEKGDIPEGYSVSREKKERFSLILESASTNQTSMYLCASRVGDLNTEAFFGQGTRLTVV.

A note on this clone: The junction departs from germline at one end; a sequencing error may be responsible. V usage is TRBV28 and J usage is TRBJ1-1; 8 nucleotides line up with TRBD1. The CDR3 sequence is 13 residues long. CDR1 is MDHEN, CDR2 SYDVKM, per germline. The CDR3 nucleotides read TGTGCCGGCAGTTTATTCGCAACAGGGGGTGCTTTCTTT. Protein sequence: CAGSLFATGGAFF.

The CDR3 DNA reads as TGTGCCAGCAGTGGACTAGCGGGGACCGAAAATGAGCAGTTCTTC. Protein: CASSGLAGTENEQFF. The rearrangement uses TRBV4-2 and TRBJ2-1, with TRBD2 matching over 12 bases. Germline V gene lookup returns CDR1 LGHNA and CDR2 YNFKEQ. J was trimmed by 7 bases and V by 6 bases; bases with no gene match: 7. The CDR3 runs to 15 residues.

The CDR3 coding sequence is TGTGCCAGCAGTGCGACGGGGGTCAGCAATCAGCCCCAGCATTTT. Its translation: CASSATGVSNQPQHF. The chain is built from TRBV2 and TRBJ1-5; a possible D gene is TRBD1 (5 bases). Germline assignment: CDR1 SNHLY and CDR2 FYNNEI. CDR3 length: 15 amino acids. The V end was cut by 4 bases, the J end by 1 base, with 11 bases between.